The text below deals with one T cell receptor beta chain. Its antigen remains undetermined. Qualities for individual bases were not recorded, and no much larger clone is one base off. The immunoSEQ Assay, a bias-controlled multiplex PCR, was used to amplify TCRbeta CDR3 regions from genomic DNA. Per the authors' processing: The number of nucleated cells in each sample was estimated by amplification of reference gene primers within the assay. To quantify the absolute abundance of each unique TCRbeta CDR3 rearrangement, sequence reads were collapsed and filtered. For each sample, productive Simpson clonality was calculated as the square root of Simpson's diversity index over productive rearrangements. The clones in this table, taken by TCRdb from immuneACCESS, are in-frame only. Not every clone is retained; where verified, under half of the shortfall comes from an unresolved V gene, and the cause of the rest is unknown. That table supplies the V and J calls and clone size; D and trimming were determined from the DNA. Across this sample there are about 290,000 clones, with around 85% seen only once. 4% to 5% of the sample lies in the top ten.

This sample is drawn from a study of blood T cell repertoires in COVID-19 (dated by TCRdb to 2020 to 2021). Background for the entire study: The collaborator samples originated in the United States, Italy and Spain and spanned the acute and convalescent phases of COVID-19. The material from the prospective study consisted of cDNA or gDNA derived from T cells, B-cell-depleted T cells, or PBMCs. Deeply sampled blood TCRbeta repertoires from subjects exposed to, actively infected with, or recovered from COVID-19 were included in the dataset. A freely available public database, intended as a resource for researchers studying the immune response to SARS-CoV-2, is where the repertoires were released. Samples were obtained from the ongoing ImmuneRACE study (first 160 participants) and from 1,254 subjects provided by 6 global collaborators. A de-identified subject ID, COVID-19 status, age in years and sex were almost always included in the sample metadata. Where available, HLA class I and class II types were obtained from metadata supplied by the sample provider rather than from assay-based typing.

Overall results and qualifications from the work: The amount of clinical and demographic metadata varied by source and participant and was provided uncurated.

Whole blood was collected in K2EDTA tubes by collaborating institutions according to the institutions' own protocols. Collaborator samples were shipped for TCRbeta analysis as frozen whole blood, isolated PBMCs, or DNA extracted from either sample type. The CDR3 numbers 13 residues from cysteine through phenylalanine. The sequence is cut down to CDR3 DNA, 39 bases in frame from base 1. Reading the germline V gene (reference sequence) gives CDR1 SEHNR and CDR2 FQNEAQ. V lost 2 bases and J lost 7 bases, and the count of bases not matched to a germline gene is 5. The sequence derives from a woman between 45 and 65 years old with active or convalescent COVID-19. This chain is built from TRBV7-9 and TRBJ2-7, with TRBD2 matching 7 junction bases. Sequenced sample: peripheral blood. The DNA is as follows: TGTGCCAGCAGCTTAACAGCGGGAAGTGAGCAGTACTTC. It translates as CASSLTAGSEQYF.